This entry features one T cell receptor (beta chain) sequence. It has no known antigen specificity. The CDR3 covers 14 residues, taking in both the cysteine and the phenylalanine. Nucleotide data are not available. The germline V gene (reference sequence) specifies GTSNPN as CDR1 and SVGIG as CDR2. This sample stems from a study of monozygotic twins with inflammatory bowel disease (dated by TCRdb to about 2019). In terms of the full investigation: The complete study included approximately 28 monozygotic twin pairs: 19 IBD-discordant Danish pairs and nine German pairs, of which four were IBD-concordant and five were IBD-discordant. The search for disease-associated traits relied mainly on comparing IBD patients with their genetically identical healthy co-twins within discordant pairs. Each individual had, on average, about 151 000 unique TCRalpha sequences and 181 000 unique TCRbeta sequences available for analysis.

On the study overall, not on this receptor specifically: IBD patients had lower TCRbeta repertoire diversity, measured by the inverse Simpson index, than their healthy co-twins. No difference in repertoire similarity was observed between concordant and discordant twins, possibly owing to limited statistical power. Background noise and inter-individual variability may have been introduced into the repertoires by the differing immunosuppressive treatments among patients. Distinction between different T cell subtypes could not be achieved in the analysis. Fewer clonotypes were shared with other individuals by IBD patients than by healthy twins, most markedly in patients showing signs of disease activity. The results gave no support for a single strong signal or clonotype linked to IBD.

From each donor, an approximately 2.3 ml peripheral blood sample was drawn into PAXgene tubes and stored at -80 degrees C. Without any T cell sorting, total RNA was extracted from whole blood using the PAXgene blood miRNA kit on an automated QIAcube. Deep TCRalpha and TCRbeta repertoire profiling with unique molecular barcoding was performed on peripheral blood of monozygotic twin pairs concordant or discordant for inflammatory bowel disease. For every twin pair, smoking habits were documented, and each individual was categorised as a current, former or never smoker. Libraries were constructed by 5' RACE. Each TCR library was prepared from 3,500 to 4,500 ng of total RNA. cDNA was synthesized with SMARTScribe reverse transcriptase in eight separate reactions per sample. Unique molecular identifiers containing a 6-nucleotide sample barcode were introduced through template switching during cDNA synthesis. Two nested PCRs of roughly 16 and 10 cycles amplified the TCRalpha and TCRbeta cDNA, and bead purification followed each PCR. Before amplification, the cDNA was treated with uracil DNA-glycosylase and purified using the QIAquick PCR purification kit. The second PCR was the step at which Illumina TruSeq-compatible adapters and sample-specific barcodes were added. TapeStation and Qubit were used to check library quality and concentration, and around 5.2 ng of each library went into the pool. Sequencing of the pooled libraries was done on an Illumina HiSeq2500 single-index Rapid Run using custom sequencing primers and 2 x 100 bp reads. On the study's bioinformatics: UMI-based consensus assembly with MiGEC version 1.2.6 was used to correct PCR and sequencing errors. MiXCR version 2.1.1 was used for V(D)J alignment, clonotype assembly and CDR3 extraction. To normalise gene usage, clonotype sharing and MAIT/NKT TCR abundance, the analysis used the top 1000, 10 000 and 20 000 clonotypes per sample. After downsampling to 27 000 UMIs, diversity was calculated as the inverse Simpson index using the vegan R package. Statistical testing used paired Mann-Whitney U tests on the discordant twin pairs and applied Benjamini-Hochberg correction for multiple testing. TCRdb reprocessed the reads, so every CDR3 protein sequence counts as one entry and DNA is not shown. None of the V and J calls come from the authors' own analysis; TCRdb made them. The sample's table lists a count of approximately 160,000 distinct CDR3 sequences. 7.4% of the sample rests with the top ten.

Sequencing was carried out using blood. This sequence uses TRBV30 and TRBJ2-1; TCRdb lists TRBD2, though no DNA is available to test this call. The receptor was derived from a human donor with ulcerative colitis or Crohn's disease, or a healthy co-twin of an affected twin (not recorded which). The encoded CDR3 is CAWRGLAGVNEQFF.